The 14 T cell receptor beta chains given below trace back to one sample, sequenced in a study of response to subunit inactivated influenza vaccine. TCRdb reprocessed the RT-PCR reads with MiXCR, giving one entry per CDR3 protein. The sample contains about 580,000 distinct CDR3 sequences, 12% to 15% of which appear only once. The input for sequencing was PBMCs from blood, taken 11 to 12 days after vaccination. The receptors derive from a man aged 45-65 years who received an inactivated influenza vaccine.

This clonotype was detected ten times or more. The chain links TRBV12-3 or TRBV12-4 to TRBJ1-4; 8 bases are shared with TRBD1. The CDR3 spans 15 residues. The V gene end was trimmed by 5 bases and the J gene end by 6 bases; junction bases not matched to a gene: 8. The CDR3, as DNA: TGTGCCAGCAGTAAAACAGGGGGTCCCTATGAAAAACTGTTTTTT. Translation: CASSKTGGPYEKLFF.

The chain is built from TRBV9 and TRBJ2-1; D is uncertain. The CDR3 contains 12 residues. V was pared by 2 bases and J by 7 bases, with 7 bases between. Per the germline V gene, CDR1 is SGDLS and CDR2 is YYNGEE. The CDR3: CASSVTWNEQFF. CDR3 sequence (DNA): TGTGCCAGCAGCGTTACTTGGAATGAGCAGTTCTTC.

This clonotype was picked up many times. The gene calls are TRBV7-2 and TRBJ2-2, with D perhaps given as TRBD1 or TRBD2 (5 bases each). CDR3 size: 15 residues. Trimming removed 1 base at V and 5 bases at J, with 11 bases between. CDR1 and CDR2 (germline): SGHTA, FQGNSA. The CDR3 sequence: CASSLGDRRTGELFF. In DNA form, the CDR3 reads TGTGCCAGCAGCTTAGGGGACCGTCGGACCGGGGAGCTGTTTTTT. The full variable domain, completed using reference TRBV7-2 and TRBJ2-2, is GAGVSQSPSNKVTEKGKDVELRCDPISGHTALYWYRQSLGQGLEFLIYFQGNSAPDKSGLPSDRFSAERTGGSVSTLTIQRTQQEDSAVYLCASSLGDRRTGELFFGEGSRLTVL.

This clonotype showed up just a few times. J is TRBJ2-7 and V is TRBV20-1, with 8 bases matching TRBD1. The germline V gene encodes CDR1 DFQATT and CDR2 SNEGSKA (reference sequence). V lost 3 bases, J lost 3 bases, and 7 bases stayed unmatched. The CDR3 runs to 14 residues. The CDR3 loop is CSARSGTGIYEQYF. CDR3 nucleotides: TGCAGTGCTAGGTCGGGGACAGGAATCTACGAGCAGTACTTC.

V gene TRBV7-9 combines with J gene TRBJ2-3; D is unclear. V was shortened by 2 bases and J by 0 bases, with 12 bases between the two germline ends. The CDR3 has 16 residues. Per the germline V gene, CDR1 is SEHNR and CDR2 is FQNEAQ (reference sequence). The CDR3 spells CASSLLGQRSTDTQYF. The CDR3 bases are TGTGCCAGCAGCTTATTAGGGCAGCGAAGCACAGATACGCAGTATTTT.

This clonotype is a singleton in its sample. The chain joins TRBV4-3 to TRBJ1-1; D perhaps matches TRBD1 (5 bases). V was pared by 1 base and J by 10 bases, with 25 bases between. Germline CDR1 LGHNA, CDR2 YSLEER. The CDR3 covers 17 residues. This CDR3 is CASSQGTEPGLIVRAFF. The CDR3 DNA sequence: TGCGCCAGCAGCCAAGGAACCGAACCGGGACTCATTGTCCGAGCTTTCTTT.

This clonotype was seen repeatedly, ten times or more. The chain recombines TRBV11-2 with TRBJ2-5; no clear D gene. V was clipped by 5 bases and J by 5 bases, with 12 bases between them. The CDR3 covers 13 residues. Germline lookup yields CDR1 SGHAT and CDR2 FQNNGV. The CDR3 sequence is CASSPPIPETQYF. The CDR3 DNA reads TGTGCCAGCAGCCCCCCTATCCCGGAGACCCAGTACTTC.

The sample holds a few counts of this clonotype. This sequence joins TRBV4-1 and TRBJ2-4; 7 positions match TRBD1. Per germline, CDR1 MGHRA and CDR2 YSYEKL. V lost 3 bases and J lost 4; bases outside the gene matches: 12. The length of the CDR3 is 17 residues. CDR3 DNA: TGCGCCAGCAGCCATTCCGGGACAGCCGAGCCTAAAAACATTCAGTACTTC. Translating gives CASSHSGTAEPKNIQYF.

This clonotype has just a few counts. The chain joins TRBV12-3 or TRBV12-4 to TRBJ2-1; D is unresolved. The CDR3 loop spans 13 amino acids. V shed 4 bases and J shed 5 bases, with 9 bases lying between them. CDR3 coding DNA: TGTGCCAGCAGTTCTCGGGTTAACAATGAGCAGTTCTTC. Translated, it gives CASSSRVNNEQFF.

This clonotype was recorded many times. The rearrangement uses TRBV11-2 and TRBJ2-3; TRBD2 matches at 10 bases. Germline CDR1 and CDR2: SGHAT and FQNNGV. V was clipped by 5 bases and J by 1 base; unmatched bases: 9. CDR3 size: 17 residues. The CDR3 nucleotides are TGTGCCAGCAGCCTCAACTCGGGGACTAGCGGCACAGATACGCAGTATTTT. Translating gives CASSLNSGTSGTDTQYF.

This clonotype was detected ten times or more. The chain recombines TRBV5-1 with TRBJ2-4, with D tentatively TRBD1 (5 bases). The germline gives CDR1 SGHRS, CDR2 YFSETQ. The CDR3 totals 14 residues. The V and J ends lost 0 bases and 1 base respectively, with 5 bases between them. The CDR3 spells CASSLEGAKNIQYF. CDR3 DNA sequence: TGCGCCAGCAGCTTGGAGGGGGCCAAAAACATTCAGTACTTC. Variable domain in full (rest from reference TRBV5-1 and TRBJ2-4): KAGVTQTPRYLIKTRGQQVTLSCSPISGHRSVSWYQQTPGQGLQFLFEYFSETQRNKGNFPGRFSGRQFSNSRSEMNVSTLELGDSALYLCASSLEGAKNIQYFGAGTRLSVL.

V gene TRBV27 combines with J gene TRBJ1-5; 8 bases align to TRBD1. Losses at the gene ends were 5 bases for V and 4 bases for J; bases not matched to a gene: 7. Germline V CDR1 and CDR2: MNHEY, SMNVEV (reference sequence). The length of the CDR3 is 15 residues. CDR3 DNA sequence: TGTGCCAGCAGTCCCAGGGGGCTTAGGAATCAGCCCCAGCATTTT. Residues: CASSPRGLRNQPQHF.

This clonotype was detected ten times or more. V is TRBV7-9 and J is TRBJ1-2; D gene uncertain. This CDR3 has 13 residues. Per the germline V gene, CDR1 is SEHNR and CDR2 is FQNEAQ (reference sequence). Trimming took off 1 base at V and 2 bases at J, with 5 bases between the two ends. CDR3 DNA sequence: TGTGCCAGCAGCTTAGATGCGAACTATGGCTACACCTTC. Translating it yields CASSLDANYGYTF.

This clonotype was recorded a few times. This chain joins TRBV4-3 and TRBJ2-3, with D uncertain. Germline CDR1 and CDR2: LGHNA and YSLEER. The CDR3 extends over 16 amino acids. V was pared by 4 bases and J by 0 bases, with 14 bases between. The CDR3 DNA sequence: TGCGCCAGCAGCCCAACGTACCGATCGAGCACAGATACGCAGTATTTT. This sequence encodes CASSPTYRSSTDTQYF.